The source of this T cell receptor (beta chain) is a study of T cell changes during pregnancy in multiple sclerosis. CDR3 length: 15 amino acids. V trimming: 7 bases; J trimming: 3 bases; junction bases outside the gene matches: 8. CDR1 is SGHTA, CDR2 FQGNSA, per germline. Sequenced by immunoSEQ multiplex PCR; TCRdb stores in-frame clones only, minus some. This table has tens of thousands of clones, roughly nine tenths appearing once. The sequences come from peripheral blood, collected in the first trimester of pregnancy. The clonotype was recovered from a female donor in good health, enrolled as a control in a pregnancy study. The chain links TRBV7-2 to TRBJ2-3; TRBD2 agrees at 9 bases. CDR3 residues: CASIEREVLTDTQYF. The CDR3 coding sequence is TGTGCCAGCATCGAGCGGGAGGTTTTAACAGATACGCAGTATTTT.